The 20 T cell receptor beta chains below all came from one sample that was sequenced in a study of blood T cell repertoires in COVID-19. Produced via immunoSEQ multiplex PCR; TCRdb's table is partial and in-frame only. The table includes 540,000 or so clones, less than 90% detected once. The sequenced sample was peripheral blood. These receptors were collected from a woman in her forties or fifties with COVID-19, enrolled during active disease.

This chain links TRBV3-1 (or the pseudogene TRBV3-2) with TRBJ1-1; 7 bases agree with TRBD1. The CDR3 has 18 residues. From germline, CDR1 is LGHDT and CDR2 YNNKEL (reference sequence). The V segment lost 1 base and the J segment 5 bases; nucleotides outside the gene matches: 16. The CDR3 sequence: CASSQVHTGVKEVTEAFF. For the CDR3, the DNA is TGTGCCAGCAGCCAAGTTCATACAGGGGTCAAGGAGGTGACTGAAGCTTTCTTT.

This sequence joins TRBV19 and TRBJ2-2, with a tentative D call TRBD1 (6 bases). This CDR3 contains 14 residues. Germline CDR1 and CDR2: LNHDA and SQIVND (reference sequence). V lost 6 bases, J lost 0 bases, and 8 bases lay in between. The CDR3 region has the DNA TGTGCCAGTAGAGGGGGTGCGAACACCGGGGAGCTGTTTTTT. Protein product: CASRGGANTGELFF.

The CDR3 protein is CSAGEDTEAFF. The DNA of the CDR3 is TGCAGCGCCGGGGAGGACACTGAAGCTTTCTTT. The chain employs TRBV29-1 and TRBJ1-1; D is ambiguous. Trimming pared 7 bases from V and 3 bases from J, leaving 9 bases between. Germline CDR1 and CDR2: SQVTM and ANQGSEA. CDR3 length: 11 residues.

CDR3 protein: CATAPGVRQPQHF. The CDR3 bases are TGTGCCACGGCCCCAGGTGTCAGGCAGCCCCAGCATTTT. V usage is TRBV18 and J usage is TRBJ1-5; D gene unclear. The CDR3 is made up of 13 amino acids. Germline V gene data show CDR1 as KGHSH and CDR2 as LQKENI. Trimming stripped 10 bases from V and 7 bases from J, with 17 bases between.

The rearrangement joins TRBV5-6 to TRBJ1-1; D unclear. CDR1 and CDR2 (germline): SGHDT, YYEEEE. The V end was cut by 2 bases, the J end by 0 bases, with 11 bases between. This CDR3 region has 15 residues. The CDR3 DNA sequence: TGTGCCAGCAGCTTAGCGCTCGGGGTGAACACTGAAGCTTTCTTT. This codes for CASSLALGVNTEAFF.

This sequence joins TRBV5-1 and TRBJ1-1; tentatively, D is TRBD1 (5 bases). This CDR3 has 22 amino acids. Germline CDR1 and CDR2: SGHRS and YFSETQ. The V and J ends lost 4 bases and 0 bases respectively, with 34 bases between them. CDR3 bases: TGCGCCAGCAGCCCTACCCTGGGGGGGGTCGCAATTTCGAGGGGAGTGAACACTGAAGCTTTCTTT. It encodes CASSPTLGGVAISRGVNTEAFF.

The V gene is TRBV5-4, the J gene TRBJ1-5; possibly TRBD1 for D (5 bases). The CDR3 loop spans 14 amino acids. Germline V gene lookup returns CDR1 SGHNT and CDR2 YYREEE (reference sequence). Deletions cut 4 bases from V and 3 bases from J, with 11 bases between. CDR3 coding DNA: TGTGCCAGCAGCGTCCAGGGTCTCAATCAGCCCCAGCATTTT. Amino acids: CASSVQGLNQPQHF.

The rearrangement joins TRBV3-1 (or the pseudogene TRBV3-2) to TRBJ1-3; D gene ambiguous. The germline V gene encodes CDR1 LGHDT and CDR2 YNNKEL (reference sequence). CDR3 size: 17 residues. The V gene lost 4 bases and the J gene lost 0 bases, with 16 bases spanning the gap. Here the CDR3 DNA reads TGTGCCAGCAGCCTTGCGTCCCCGGCGGGCTCTGGAAACACCATATATTTT. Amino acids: CASSLASPAGSGNTIYF.

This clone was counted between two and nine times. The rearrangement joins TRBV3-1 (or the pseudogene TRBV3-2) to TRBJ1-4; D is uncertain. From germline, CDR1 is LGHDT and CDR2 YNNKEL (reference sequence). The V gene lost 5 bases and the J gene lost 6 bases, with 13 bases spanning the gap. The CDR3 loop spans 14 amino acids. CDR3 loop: CASSTGEGYEKLFF. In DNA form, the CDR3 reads TGTGCCAGCAGCACCGGGGAAGGGTATGAAAAACTGTTTTTT.

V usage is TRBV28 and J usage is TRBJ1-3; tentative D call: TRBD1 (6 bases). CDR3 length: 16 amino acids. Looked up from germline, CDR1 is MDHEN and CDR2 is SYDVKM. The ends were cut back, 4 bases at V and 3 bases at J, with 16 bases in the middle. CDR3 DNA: TGTGCCAGCAGTTCCCAGACAGGAGCTTATGGAAACACCATATATTTT. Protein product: CASSSQTGAYGNTIYF.

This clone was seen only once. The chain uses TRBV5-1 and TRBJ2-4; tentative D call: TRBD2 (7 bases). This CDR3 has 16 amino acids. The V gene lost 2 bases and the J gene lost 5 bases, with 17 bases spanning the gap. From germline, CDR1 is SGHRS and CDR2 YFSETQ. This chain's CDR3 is CASSFGGRGKQNIQYF. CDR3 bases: TGCGCCAGCAGCTTTGGTGGGAGGGGGAAACAAAACATTCAGTACTTC.

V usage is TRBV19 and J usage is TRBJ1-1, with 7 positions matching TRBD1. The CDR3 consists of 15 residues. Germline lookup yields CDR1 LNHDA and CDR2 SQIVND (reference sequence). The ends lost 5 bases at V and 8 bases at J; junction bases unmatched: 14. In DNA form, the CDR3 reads TGTGCCAGTAGTCCCCTCGAGACAGGGAGGATCGAAGCTTTCTTT. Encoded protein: CASSPLETGRIEAFF.

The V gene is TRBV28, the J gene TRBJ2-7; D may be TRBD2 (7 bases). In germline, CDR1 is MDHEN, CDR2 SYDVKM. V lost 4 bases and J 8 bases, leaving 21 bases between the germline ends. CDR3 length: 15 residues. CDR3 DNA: TGTGCCAGCAGTTGGGAGGGGGGTTTACCCCTTAAGCAGTACTTC. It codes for CASSWEGGLPLKQYF. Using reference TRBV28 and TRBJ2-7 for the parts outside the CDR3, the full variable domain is DVKVTQSSRYLVKRTGEKVFLECVQDMDHENMFWYRQDPGLGLRLIYFSYDVKMKEKGDIPEGYSVSREKKERFSLILESASTNQTSMYLCASSWEGGLPLKQYFGPGTRLTVT.

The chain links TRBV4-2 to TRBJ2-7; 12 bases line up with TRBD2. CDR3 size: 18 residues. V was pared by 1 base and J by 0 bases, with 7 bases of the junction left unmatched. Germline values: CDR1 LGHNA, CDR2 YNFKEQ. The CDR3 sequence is CASSQGVLAGGRSYEQYF. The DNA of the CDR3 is TGTGCCAGCAGCCAAGGGGTACTAGCGGGGGGCCGCTCCTACGAGCAGTACTTC.

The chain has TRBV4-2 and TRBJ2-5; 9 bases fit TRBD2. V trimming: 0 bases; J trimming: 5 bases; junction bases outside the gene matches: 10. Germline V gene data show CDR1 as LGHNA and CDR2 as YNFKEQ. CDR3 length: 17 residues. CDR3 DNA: TGTGCCAGCAGCCAAGAAAAGGCGGGGGGGACTGGCGAGACCCAGTACTTC. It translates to CASSQEKAGGTGETQYF.

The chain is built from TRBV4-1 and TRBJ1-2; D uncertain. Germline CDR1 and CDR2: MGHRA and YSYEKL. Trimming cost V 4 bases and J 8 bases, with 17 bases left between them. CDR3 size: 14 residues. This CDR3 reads CASSPSGGPQGYTF. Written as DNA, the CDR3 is TGCGCCAGCAGCCCCTCGGGAGGCCCGCAAGGCTACACCTTC.

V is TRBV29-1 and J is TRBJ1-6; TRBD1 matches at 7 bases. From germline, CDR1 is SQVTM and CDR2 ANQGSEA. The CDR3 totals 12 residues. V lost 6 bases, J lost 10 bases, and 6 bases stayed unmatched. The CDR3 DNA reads TGCAGCGTAAGGGACAGCGGATCACCCCTCCACTTT. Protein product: CSVRDSGSPLHF.

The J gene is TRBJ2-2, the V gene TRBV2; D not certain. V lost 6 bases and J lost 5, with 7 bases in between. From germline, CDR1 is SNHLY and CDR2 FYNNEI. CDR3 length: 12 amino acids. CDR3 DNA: TGTGCCAGCAGGGCGGAAACCGGGGAGCTGTTTTTT. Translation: CASRAETGELFF.

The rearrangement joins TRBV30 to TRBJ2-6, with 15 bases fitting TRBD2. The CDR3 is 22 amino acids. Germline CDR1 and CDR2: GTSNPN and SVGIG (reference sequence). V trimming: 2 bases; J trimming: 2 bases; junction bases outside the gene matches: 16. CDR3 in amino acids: CAWSPNPGLAGGLLPGANVLTF. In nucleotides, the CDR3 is TGTGCCTGGAGTCCAAACCCGGGACTAGCGGGGGGTCTCCTTCCTGGGGCCAACGTCCTGACTTTC.

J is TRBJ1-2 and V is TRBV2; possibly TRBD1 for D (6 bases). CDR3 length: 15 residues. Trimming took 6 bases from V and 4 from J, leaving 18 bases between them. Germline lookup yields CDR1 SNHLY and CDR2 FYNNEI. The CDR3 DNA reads TGTGCCAGCAGCCCTCCGACAGGCCGGGGCTATGGCTACACCTTC. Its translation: CASSPPTGRGYGYTF.